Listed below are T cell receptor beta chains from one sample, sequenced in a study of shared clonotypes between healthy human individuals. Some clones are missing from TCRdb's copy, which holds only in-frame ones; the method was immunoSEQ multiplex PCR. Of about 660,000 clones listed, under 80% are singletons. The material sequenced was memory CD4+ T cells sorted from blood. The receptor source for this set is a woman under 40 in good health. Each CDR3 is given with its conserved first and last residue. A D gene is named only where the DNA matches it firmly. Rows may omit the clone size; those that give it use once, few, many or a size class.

DNA: TGCGCCAGCAGCGACGGGGTTGAAATCGACATTCAGTACTTC; CDR3: CASSDGVEIDIQYF; D: -; V: TRBV5-1; size: -; J: TRBJ2-4
DNA: TGTGCCAGCAGCGCGTACACTAGCGTAAGCTCCTACAATGAGCAGTTCTTC; CDR3: CASSAYTSVSSYNEQFF; D: TRBD2; V: TRBV7-6; size: once; J: TRBJ2-1
DNA: TGTGCCAGCACCCACAACAGGGGCGAGAGTGGAAACACCATATATTTT; CDR3: CASTHNRGESGNTIYF; D: TRBD1; V: TRBV11-2; size: once; J: TRBJ1-3
DNA: TGTGCCAGCAGTTTAGTGCAGGCCGGCGGAGCTTTCTTT; CDR3: CASSLVQAGGAFF; D: -; V: TRBV28; size: -; J: TRBJ1-1
DNA: TGTGCCAGCAGCCTGGGGGGTTATAGCGGGAAACAAGAGACCCAGTACTTC; CDR3: CASSLGGYSGKQETQYF; D: TRBD2; V: TRBV28; size: -; J: TRBJ2-5
DNA: TGTGCCAGTAGTAGATCAACACCAGGGACTAATGAAAAACTGTTTTTT; CDR3: CASSRSTPGTNEKLFF; D: -; V: TRBV19; size: few; J: TRBJ1-4
DNA: TGTGCCAGCAGTAACTACGAGCAGTACTTC; CDR3: CASSNYEQYF; D: -; V: TRBV6-1; size: -; J: TRBJ2-7
DNA: TGTGCCAGTAGTATCCGGGGGCAATACGAGCAGTACTTC; CDR3: CASSIRGQYEQYF; D: -; V: TRBV19; size: -; J: TRBJ2-7
DNA: TGCGCCAGCACAGAATCGGGCAAAGTCCTAATAGAGCAGTACTTC; CDR3: CASTESGKVLIEQYF; D: -; V: TRBV10-1; size: few; J: TRBJ2-7
DNA: TGTGCCAGCTCACCGGGCGGTAACTATGGCTACACCTTC; CDR3: CASSPGGNYGYTF; D: -; V: TRBV18; size: few; J: TRBJ1-2
DNA: TGTGCCAGCAGCCCCAGGACAGGGGTGAACACTGAAGCTTTCTTT; CDR3: CASSPRTGVNTEAFF; D: TRBD1; V: TRBV7-6; size: few; J: TRBJ1-1
DNA: TGTGCCAGCAGGGAGACAGCGTTCACCTACGAGCAGTACTTC; CDR3: CASRETAFTYEQYF; D: -; V: TRBV6-1; size: -; J: TRBJ2-7
DNA: TGTGCCAGCAGCTTAGATAGTGGGGCCAGCGGGGAGCTGTTTTTT; CDR3: CASSLDSGASGELFF; D: -; V: TRBV11-3; size: -; J: TRBJ2-2
DNA: TGTGCCAGCAGCTTAGCTAGCGGAAGCACAGATACGCAGTATTTT; CDR3: CASSLASGSTDTQYF; D: -; V: TRBV7-2; size: -; J: TRBJ2-3
DNA: TGCGCCAGCAGTACCCCGGGACAGGGGGCGAATACGCAGTATTTT; CDR3: CASSTPGQGANTQYF; D: TRBD1; V: TRBV10-2; size: -; J: TRBJ2-3
DNA: TGTGCCAGCCAATCGTTTTCTAGCGGGAGCAACGAGCAGTACTTC; CDR3: CASQSFSSGSNEQYF; D: TRBD2; V: TRBV6-1; size: once; J: TRBJ2-7
DNA: TGTGCCACCTACGGTCCCGGCGAGCAGTACTTC; CDR3: CATYGPGEQYF; D: -; V: TRBV28; size: -; J: TRBJ2-7
DNA: TGTGCCAGCAGTTTATCGGGGGTCAAAAACATTCAGTACTTC; CDR3: CASSLSGVKNIQYF; D: -; V: TRBV28; size: -; J: TRBJ2-4
DNA: TGCGCCAGCAGCCAAGTGGACAGGGACGAGGGTACGCAGTATTTT; CDR3: CASSQVDRDEGTQYF; D: TRBD1; V: TRBV4-1; size: many; J: TRBJ2-3
DNA: TGTGCCAGCATCACAACTAGCGGGAGGGCCCGGGGCACAGATACGCAGTATTTT; CDR3: CASITTSGRARGTDTQYF; D: -; V: TRBV21-1; size: -; J: TRBJ2-3
DNA: TGTGCCAGCAGCGCGCTCGCGGTTGCGAACACCGGGGAGCTGTTTTTT; CDR3: CASSALAVANTGELFF; D: -; V: TRBV6-6; size: -; J: TRBJ2-2
DNA: TGTGCCAGCAGCACAGGGTACGAGCAGTACTTC; CDR3: CASSTGYEQYF; D: -; V: TRBV6-1; size: few; J: TRBJ2-7
DNA: TGTGCCAGCAGAGACAATCAGCCCCAGCATTTT; CDR3: CASRDNQPQHF; D: -; V: TRBV21-1; size: -; J: TRBJ1-5
DNA: TGTGCCAGCAGGGTGGACAGGACGAACACTGAAGCTTTCTTT; CDR3: CASRVDRTNTEAFF; D: TRBD1; V: TRBV6-1; size: -; J: TRBJ1-1
DNA: TGTGCCAGCAGCTTAGTCACTGAAGCTTTCTTT; CDR3: CASSLVTEAFF; D: -; V: TRBV7-3; size: once; J: TRBJ1-1
DNA: TGCGCCAGCAGCGTCTCACAGAGCTATGGCTACACCTTC; CDR3: CASSVSQSYGYTF; D: -; V: TRBV5-1; size: -; J: TRBJ1-2
DNA: TGTGCCAGCAGCCCAGGGACAGGGGTAAACTATGGCTACACCTTC; CDR3: CASSPGTGVNYGYTF; D: TRBD1; V: TRBV11-2; size: -; J: TRBJ1-2
DNA: TGTGTCAGAAGGATCCGGATTTTCAATCAGCCCCAGCATTTT; CDR3: CVRRIRIFNQPQHF; D: -; V: TRBV7-5; size: -; J: TRBJ1-5
DNA: TGTGCCAGTAGTATCTCGACAGATAACTATGGCTACACCTTC; CDR3: CASSISTDNYGYTF; D: -; V: TRBV19; size: -; J: TRBJ1-2
DNA: TGTGCCAGCAGCGGAGGGGCAGGTACGCAGTATTTT; CDR3: CASSGGAGTQYF; D: -; V: TRBV25-1; size: -; J: TRBJ2-3
DNA: TGCAGCGTTTATAAGCAGAAGAACACTGAAGCTTTCTTT; CDR3: CSVYKQKNTEAFF; D: -; V: TRBV29-1; size: -; J: TRBJ1-1
DNA: TGTGCCAGCAGTAACTGGCAGGGGAGTAGTGATCAGCCCCAGCATTTT; CDR3: CASSNWQGSSDQPQHF; D: -; V: TRBV28; size: few; J: TRBJ1-5
DNA: TGCGCCAGCAGCTTGGATATAGCGGGAGCCGGGGAGCTGTTTTTT; CDR3: CASSLDIAGAGELFF; D: TRBD2; V: TRBV5-1; size: -; J: TRBJ2-2
DNA: TGCGCCAGCAGCCCCGCCGGACCGACCAATGAGCAGTTCTTC; CDR3: CASSPAGPTNEQFF; D: -; V: TRBV5-1; size: -; J: TRBJ2-1
DNA: TGTGCCTGGAGTGTAAACAGGGTAACGACTAATGAAAAACTGTTTTTT; CDR3: CAWSVNRVTTNEKLFF; D: -; V: TRBV30; size: few; J: TRBJ1-4
DNA: TGTGCCAGCAGTGAAGTAAGGGACTACAATGAGCAGTTCTTC; CDR3: CASSEVRDYNEQFF; D: -; V: TRBV2; size: -; J: TRBJ2-1
DNA: TGTGCCAGCAGCTTAGCCCTCGTCGAAATCCCCAGAAACACCATATATTTT; CDR3: CASSLALVEIPRNTIYF; D: -; V: TRBV7-2; size: -; J: TRBJ1-3
DNA: TGTGCCAGCAGTGGGTGGGGATCCGGATTTGGGTACGAGCAGTACTTC; CDR3: CASSGWGSGFGYEQYF; D: -; V: TRBV6-1; size: -; J: TRBJ2-7
DNA: TGTGCCAGCAGTACAGCGCGGGTGAACGAGCAGTACTTC; CDR3: CASSTARVNEQYF; D: -; V: TRBV16; size: -; J: TRBJ2-7
DNA: TGTGCCAGCAGCGTCGGAGGTTCCAAAAACATTCAGTACTTC; CDR3: CASSVGGSKNIQYF; D: -; V: TRBV9; size: -; J: TRBJ2-4
DNA: TGCGCCAGCAGCTTGCAGGGGGGCACTGAAGCTTTCTTT; CDR3: CASSLQGGTEAFF; D: TRBD1; V: TRBV5-1; size: -; J: TRBJ1-1
DNA: TGCGCCAGCAGTGAGTCGAAACTTGGGGGCTACGAGCAGTACTTC; CDR3: CASSESKLGGYEQYF; D: -; V: TRBV10-1; size: few; J: TRBJ2-7
DNA: TGTGCCAGTAGTATTGTGGGGACGGAGAACTATGGCTACACCTTC; CDR3: CASSIVGTENYGYTF; D: -; V: TRBV19; size: many; J: TRBJ1-2
DNA: TGCAGCGTTGAAACAGGGGGGAACACTGAAGCTTTCTTT; CDR3: CSVETGGNTEAFF; D: TRBD1; V: TRBV29-1; size: -; J: TRBJ1-1
DNA: TGTGCCAGTAGTACGGCCCCGGACCGCGAAGCTTTCTTT; CDR3: CASSTAPDREAFF; D: -; V: TRBV19; size: -; J: TRBJ1-1